Described below is a single T cell receptor (beta chain) sequence and its context. These data belong to a study of blood T cell repertoires in COVID-19. The protocol was immunoSEQ multiplex PCR, while the TCRdb copy is restricted to in-frame clones and leaves out a portion. The table includes 70,000 or so clones, over 75% detected once. Sequencing was done on a sample of peripheral blood. The TCR originated in a man older than 75 with acute or convalescent COVID-19.

The CDR3 loop reads CASSRQGLDYEQYF. The CDR3 DNA reads as TGTGCCAGCTCACGACAGGGTTTAGACTACGAGCAGTACTTC. The chain employs TRBV18 and TRBJ2-7; 7 nucleotides match TRBD1. The CDR3 extends over 14 amino acids. V trimming: 4 bases; J trimming: 3 bases; junction bases outside the gene matches: 6. CDR1 is KGHSH and CDR2 is LQKENI in the germline V gene. The complete variable domain, with remaining parts taken from reference TRBV18 and TRBJ2-7, reads NAGVMQNPRHLVRRRGQEARLRCSPMKGHSHVYWYRQLPEEGLKFMVYLQKENIIDESGMPKERFSAEFPKEGPSILRIQQVVRGDSAAYFCASSRQGLDYEQYFGPGTRLTVT.